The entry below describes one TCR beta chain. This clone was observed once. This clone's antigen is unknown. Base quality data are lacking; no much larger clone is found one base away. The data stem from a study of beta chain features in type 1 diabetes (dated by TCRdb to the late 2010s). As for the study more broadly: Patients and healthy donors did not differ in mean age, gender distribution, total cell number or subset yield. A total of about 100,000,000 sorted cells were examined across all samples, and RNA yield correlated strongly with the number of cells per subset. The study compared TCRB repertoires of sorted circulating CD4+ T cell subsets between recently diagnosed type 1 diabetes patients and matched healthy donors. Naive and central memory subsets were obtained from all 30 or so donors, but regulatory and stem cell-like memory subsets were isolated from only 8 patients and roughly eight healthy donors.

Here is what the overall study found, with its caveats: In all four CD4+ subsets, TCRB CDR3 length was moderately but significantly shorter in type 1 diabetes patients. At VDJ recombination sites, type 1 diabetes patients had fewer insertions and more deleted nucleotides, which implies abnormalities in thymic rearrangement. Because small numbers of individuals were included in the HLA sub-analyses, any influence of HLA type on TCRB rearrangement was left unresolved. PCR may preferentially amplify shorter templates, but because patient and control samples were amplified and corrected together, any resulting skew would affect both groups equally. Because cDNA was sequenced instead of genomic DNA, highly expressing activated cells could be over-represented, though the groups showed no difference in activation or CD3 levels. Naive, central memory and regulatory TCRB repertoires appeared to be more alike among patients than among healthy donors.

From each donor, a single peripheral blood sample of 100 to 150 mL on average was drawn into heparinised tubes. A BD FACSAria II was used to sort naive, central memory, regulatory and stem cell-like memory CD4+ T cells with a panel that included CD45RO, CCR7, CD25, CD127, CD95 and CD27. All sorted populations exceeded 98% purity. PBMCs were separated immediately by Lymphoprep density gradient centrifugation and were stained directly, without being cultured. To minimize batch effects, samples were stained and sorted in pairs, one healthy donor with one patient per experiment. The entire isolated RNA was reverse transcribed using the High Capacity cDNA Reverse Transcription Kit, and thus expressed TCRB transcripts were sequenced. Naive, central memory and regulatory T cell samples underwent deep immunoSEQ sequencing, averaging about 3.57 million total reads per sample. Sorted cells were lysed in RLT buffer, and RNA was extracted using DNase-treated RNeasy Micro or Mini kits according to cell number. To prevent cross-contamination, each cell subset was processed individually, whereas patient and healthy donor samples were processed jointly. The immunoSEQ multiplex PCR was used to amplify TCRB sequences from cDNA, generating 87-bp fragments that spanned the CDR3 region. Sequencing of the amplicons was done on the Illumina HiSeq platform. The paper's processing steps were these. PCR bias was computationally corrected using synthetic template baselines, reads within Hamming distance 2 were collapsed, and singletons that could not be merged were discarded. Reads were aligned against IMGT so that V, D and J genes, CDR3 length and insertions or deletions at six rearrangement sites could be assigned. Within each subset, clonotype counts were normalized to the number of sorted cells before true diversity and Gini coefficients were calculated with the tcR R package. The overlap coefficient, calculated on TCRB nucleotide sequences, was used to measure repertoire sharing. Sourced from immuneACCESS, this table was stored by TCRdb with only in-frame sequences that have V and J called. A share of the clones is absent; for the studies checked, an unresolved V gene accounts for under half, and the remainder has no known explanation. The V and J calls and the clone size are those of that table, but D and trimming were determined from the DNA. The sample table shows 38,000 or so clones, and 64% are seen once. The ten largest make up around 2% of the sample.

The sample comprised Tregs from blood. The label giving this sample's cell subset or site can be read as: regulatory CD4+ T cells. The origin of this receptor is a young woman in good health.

The DNA reads as follows: TGTGCCAGCAGCCAGGGTCGGGACACTGAAGCTTTCTTT. It encodes CASSQGRDTEAFF. The chain is encoded by TRBV6-4 joined to TRBJ1-1, and TRBD1 may be the D gene, going by 5 matching bases. Trimming takes 6 bases from V and 3 bases from J, and the germline ends sit 11 bases apart. From a lookup of the germline V gene, CDR1 and CDR2 are MRHNA and SNTAGT. The CDR3 measures 13 amino acids from cysteine to phenylalanine. The read is trimmed to its CDR3 DNA, 39 bases read in frame from base 1.